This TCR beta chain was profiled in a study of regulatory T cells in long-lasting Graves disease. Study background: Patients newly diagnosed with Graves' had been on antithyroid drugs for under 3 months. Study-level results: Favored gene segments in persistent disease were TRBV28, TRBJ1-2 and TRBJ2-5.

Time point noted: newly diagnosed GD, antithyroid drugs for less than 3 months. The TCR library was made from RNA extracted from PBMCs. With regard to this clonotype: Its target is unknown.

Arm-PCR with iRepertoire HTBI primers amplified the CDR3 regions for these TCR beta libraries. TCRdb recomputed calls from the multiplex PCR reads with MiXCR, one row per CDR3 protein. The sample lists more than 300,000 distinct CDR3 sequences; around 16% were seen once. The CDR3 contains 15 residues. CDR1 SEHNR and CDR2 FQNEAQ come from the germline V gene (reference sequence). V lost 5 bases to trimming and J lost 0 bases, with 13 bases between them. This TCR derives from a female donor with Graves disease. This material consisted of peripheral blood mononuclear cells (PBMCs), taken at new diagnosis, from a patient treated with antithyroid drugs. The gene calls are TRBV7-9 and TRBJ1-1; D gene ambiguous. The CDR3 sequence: CASSPTLEVNTEAFF. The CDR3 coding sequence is TGTGCCAGCAGCCCAACTCTTGAGGTGAACACTGAAGCTTTCTTT.